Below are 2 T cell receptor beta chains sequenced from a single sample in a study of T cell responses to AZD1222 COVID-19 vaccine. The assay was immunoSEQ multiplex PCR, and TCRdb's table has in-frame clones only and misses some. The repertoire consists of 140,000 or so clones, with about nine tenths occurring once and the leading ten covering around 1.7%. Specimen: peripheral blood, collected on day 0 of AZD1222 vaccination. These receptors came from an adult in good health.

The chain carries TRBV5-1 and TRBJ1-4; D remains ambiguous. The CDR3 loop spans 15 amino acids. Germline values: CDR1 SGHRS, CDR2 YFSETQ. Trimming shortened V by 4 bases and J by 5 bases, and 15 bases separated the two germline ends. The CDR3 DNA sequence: TGCGCCAGCAGCCCTAGAGTTTGGCGAAATGAAAAACTGTTTTTT. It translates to CASSPRVWRNEKLFF.

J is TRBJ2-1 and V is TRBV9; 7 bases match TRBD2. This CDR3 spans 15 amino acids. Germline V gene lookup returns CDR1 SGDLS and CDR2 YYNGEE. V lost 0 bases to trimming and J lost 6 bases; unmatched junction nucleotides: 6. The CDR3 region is CASSVAGRVFNEQFF. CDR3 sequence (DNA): TGTGCCAGCAGCGTAGCGGGGAGGGTCTTCAATGAGCAGTTCTTC. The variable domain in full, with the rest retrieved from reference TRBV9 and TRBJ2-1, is DSGVTQTPKHLITATGQRVTLRCSPRSGDLSVYWYQQSLDQGLQFLIQYYNGEERAKGNILERFSAQQFPDLHSELNLSSLELGDSALYFCASSVAGRVFNEQFFGPGTRLTVL.